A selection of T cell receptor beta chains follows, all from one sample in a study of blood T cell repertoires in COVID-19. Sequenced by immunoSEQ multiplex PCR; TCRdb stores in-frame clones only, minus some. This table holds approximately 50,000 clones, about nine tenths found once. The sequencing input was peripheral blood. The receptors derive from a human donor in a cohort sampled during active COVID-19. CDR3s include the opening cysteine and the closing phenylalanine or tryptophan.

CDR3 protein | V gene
CASTGTGVGDTEAFF | TRBV5-4
CASSYLNYGYTF | TRBV28
CASSLRRNNYGYTF | TRBV27
CASSEDQGIGYGYTF | TRBV2
CASSVPQGGMPDEQFF | TRBV9
CASSSIQRETTQYF | TRBV27
CATSRGGGGEKLFF | TRBV15
CASSSRNTGELFF | TRBV14
CASSPRRQGLNTEAFF | TRBV19
CASSLGTGSRGYTF | TRBV7-9
CASSHPLSGITSYNEQFF | TRBV3-1/TRBV3-2
CASSPGQVQETQYF | TRBV18
CASRRDGANVLTF | TRBV6-4
CASSVGQGLTGELFF | TRBV9
CAISETPTGYGNTIYF | TRBV10-3
CAIRTTTGTDGNTIYF | TRBV10-3
CASSIVRGRDTQYF | TRBV19
CASSPGQDVETQYF | TRBV18
CASSHHLQRSGNTIYF | TRBV3-1/TRBV3-2
CASSPGHYSNQPQHF | TRBV5-1
CASSQDNVASPSYGYTF | TRBV3-1/TRBV3-2
CASSIDSQGSGNTIYF | TRBV19